The 20 T cell receptor beta chains below were found in one sample sequenced in a study of T-cell reconstitution after alpha-beta-depleted transplantation in children. Preparation of the TCRbeta library involved a method that used unique molecular identifiers. TCRdb ran MiXCR on the PCR reads and lists one entry per CDR3 protein. Of over 100,000 distinct CDR3 sequences listed, around 10% are singletons. This specimen was PBMCs, taken before TCRalphabeta/CD19-depleted stem cell transplant. All receptors come from a boy aged 2 to 10 with acute lymphoblastic leukemia, due to receive a stem cell transplant.

The sample holds a few counts of this clonotype. The chain uses TRBV5-1 and TRBJ2-7; 10 bases match TRBD2. Germline loops: CDR1 SGHRS, CDR2 YFSETQ. V dropped 0 bases and J dropped 3; count of bases not matched to a gene: 3. This CDR3 has 15 amino acids. Here the CDR3 reads CASSLASGRVYEQYF. The CDR3 DNA follows: TGCGCCAGCAGCTTGGCTAGCGGGAGAGTCTACGAGCAGTACTTC.

This clonotype has at least ten counts. The CDR3: CASRPTRDTGELFF. The CDR3 DNA is TGTGCCAGCAGGCCCACTAGGGACACCGGGGAGCTGTTTTTT. V is TRBV6-1 and J is TRBJ2-2; D may be TRBD2 (5 bases). From germline, CDR1 is MNHNS and CDR2 SASEGT. The CDR3 is 14 residues long. V lost 6 bases to trimming and J lost 3 bases, with 11 bases between them.

This clonotype was counted a few times. This chain's CDR3 is CSARAPSQPQHF. CDR3 bases: TGCAGTGCTAGAGCCCCAAGTCAGCCCCAGCATTTT. The V call is TRBV20-1, the J call TRBJ1-5; D unclear. V shed 1 base and J shed 6 bases, with 7 bases lying between them. Looked up from germline, CDR1 is DFQATT and CDR2 is SNEGSKA (reference sequence). The CDR3 is 12 residues long.

The sample holds a few counts of this clonotype. The J gene is TRBJ2-1, the V gene TRBV20-1, with 10 bases that match TRBD2. Trimming took 0 bases from V and 12 from J; bases not matched to a gene: 20. Per the germline V gene, CDR1 is DFQATT and CDR2 is SNEGSKA (reference sequence). CDR3 size: 18 residues. This CDR3 reads CSARDLMTGLADTGGQFF. CDR3 sequence (DNA): TGCAGTGCTAGAGATCTTATGACCGGACTAGCGGACACAGGAGGGCAGTTCTTC.

The chain has TRBV25-1 and TRBJ2-1, with D perhaps assigned TRBD1 or TRBD2 (5 bases each). Germline V gene sequence: CDR1 MGHDK, CDR2 SYGVNS. Trimming removed 8 bases at V and 2 bases at J, with 13 bases between. The CDR3 is 14 residues long. In DNA, the CDR3 is TGTGCCAGCCTCGGGGCAGGGCCCTACAATGAGCAGTTCTTC. Translating gives CASLGAGPYNEQFF.

The J gene is TRBJ2-5, the V gene TRBV7-8; D uncertain. The CDR3 is made up of 12 amino acids. The germline V and J ends were trimmed by 5 bases and 3 bases, with 7 bases remaining between them. Germline CDR1 and CDR2: SGHVS and FQNEAQ. The CDR3 loop is CASSGTEETQYF. Here the CDR3 DNA reads TGTGCCAGCAGCGGAACCGAAGAGACCCAGTACTTC.

The chain uses TRBV5-1 and TRBJ2-5; 7 nucleotides align to TRBD2. CDR3 length: 15 residues. V gave up 2 bases and J gave up 5 bases; unmatched junction bases: 9. Per the germline V gene, CDR1 is SGHRS and CDR2 is YFSETQ. The CDR3 reads CASSFAAGVGETQYF. The DNA of the CDR3 is TGCGCCAGCAGCTTTGCGGCGGGAGTTGGTGAGACCCAGTACTTC.

Only a few counts were recorded for this clonotype. This chain joins TRBV7-9 and TRBJ2-7; perhaps TRBD1 as D (6 bases). Germline CDR1 is SEHNR and CDR2 is FQNEAQ (reference sequence). Between the trimmed V and J ends, which lost 0 bases and 6 bases, there was a span of 12 bases. This CDR3 has 14 residues. CDR3 in amino acids: CASSLAGGVGEQYF. In DNA, the CDR3 is TGTGCCAGCAGCTTAGCAGGGGGAGTAGGCGAGCAGTACTTC.

The chain joins TRBV12-3 or TRBV12-4 to TRBJ1-1; D unresolved. Trimming stripped 4 bases from V and 0 bases from J, with 15 bases between. The CDR3 has 16 amino acids. The CDR3 region has the DNA TGTGCCAGCAGTTCGCAGACACGGCGGATGAACACTGAAGCTTTCTTT. Translating it yields CASSSQTRRMNTEAFF.

The chain carries TRBV11-2 and TRBJ2-4; no definite D call. Per the germline V gene, CDR1 is SGHAT and CDR2 is FQNNGV. The CDR3 loop spans 15 amino acids. Trimming left V 1 base short and J 0 bases short, with 7 bases between. The CDR3 loop is CASSLASIAKNIQYF. Written as DNA, the CDR3 is TGTGCCAGCAGCTTAGCCTCTATAGCCAAAAACATTCAGTACTTC.

V usage is TRBV12-3 or TRBV12-4 and J usage is TRBJ1-1, with D possibly TRBD1 on 6 matching bases. V dropped 2 bases and J dropped 4 bases, with 26 bases sitting between them. The CDR3 runs to 19 residues. CDR3 nucleotides: TGTGCCAGCAGTTTACACATCAGGGGAATTTCTGTATCCGGCACTGAAGCTTTCTTT. The encoded protein is CASSLHIRGISVSGTEAFF.

A few counts support this clonotype. The chain carries TRBV7-9 and TRBJ2-2, with TRBD1 matching over 7 bases. The germline V gene encodes CDR1 SEHNR and CDR2 FQNEAQ (reference sequence). The CDR3 consists of 15 residues. Germline trimming cut 0 bases from V and 5 bases from J; bases unmatched to any gene: 3. The CDR3 reads CASSLARQGTGELFF. In DNA, the CDR3 is TGTGCCAGCAGCTTAGCCAGACAGGGAACCGGGGAGCTGTTTTTT.

This chain uses TRBV5-1 with TRBJ1-1; 8 nucleotides match TRBD1. Germline CDR1 is SGHRS and CDR2 is YFSETQ. This CDR3 comprises 15 residues. V was pared by 4 bases and J by 2 bases, with 7 bases of the junction left unmatched. In DNA form, the CDR3 reads TGCGCCAGCAGCCCTGCGACAGGGGCTAACACTGAAGCTTTCTTT. Translation gives CASSPATGANTEAFF.

This clonotype was detected many times. The chain combines TRBV20-1 with TRBJ2-5; 9 bases line up with TRBD1. CDR3 length: 15 residues. Unmatched junction bases numbered 9, after V lost 3 bases and J lost 4 bases. CDR1 and CDR2 from the germline V gene are DFQATT and SNEGSKA (reference sequence). The CDR3 here is CSARYYAQGAETQYF. Written as DNA, the CDR3 is TGCAGTGCTAGGTATTACGCACAGGGGGCAGAGACCCAGTACTTC.

The sample holds a few counts of this clonotype. The chain employs TRBV10-2 and TRBJ2-2; the D is unclear. The CDR3 contains 19 residues. Germline V gene sequence: CDR1 WSHSY, CDR2 SAAADI. Trimming removed 2 bases at V and 5 bases at J, with 24 bases between. DNA of the CDR3: TGCGCCAGCAGTGAGGTCGGAAGTTTTTTCCTGGGCCGAACCGGGGAGCTGTTTTTT. It codes for CASSEVGSFFLGRTGELFF.

This clonotype was seen many times. The rearrangement joins TRBV3-1 to TRBJ1-2; D unresolved. The CDR3 is 13 residues long. V was shortened by 0 bases and J by 4 bases, with 6 bases between the two germline ends. The germline V gene encodes CDR1 LGHDT and CDR2 YNNKEL (reference sequence). This CDR3 reads CASSQDALYGYTF. CDR3 sequence (DNA): TGTGCCAGCAGCCAAGATGCACTCTATGGCTACACCTTC.

This clonotype has only a few counts. CDR3 sequence reads: CASSLESDSEKLFF. CDR3 bases: TGCGCCAGCAGCTTGGAAAGTGACAGTGAAAAACTGTTTTTT. V and J are TRBV5-1 and TRBJ1-4; perhaps TRBD1 as D (5 bases). The V end lost 0 bases, the J end lost 7 bases, and 10 bases lay between the germline ends. Germline CDR1 is SGHRS and CDR2 is YFSETQ. The CDR3 runs 14 residues.

This clonotype was seen many times. The V and J genes are TRBV7-2 and TRBJ2-5; possibly TRBD1 for D (5 bases). Trimming shortened V by 5 bases and J by 7 bases, and 23 bases separated the two germline ends. This CDR3 has 16 residues. In germline, CDR1 is SGHTA, CDR2 FQGNSA. The CDR3 nucleotides read TGTGCCAGCAGCCCAGGGCTAGGCCCTGCAGGCGGGACCCAGTACTTC. Translating it yields CASSPGLGPAGGTQYF.

This clonotype was picked up a small number of times. This chain links TRBV5-5 with TRBJ2-5, with TRBD1 matching 7 bases. The V segment lost 4 bases and the J segment 5 bases; nucleotides outside the gene matches: 8. Germline V gene lookup returns CDR1 SGHKS and CDR2 YYEKEE (reference sequence). The CDR3 is made up of 14 amino acids. The CDR3 reads CASSQGVPRETQYF. For the CDR3, the DNA is TGTGCCAGCAGCCAGGGGGTTCCCCGGGAGACCCAGTACTTC.

Regarding this clonotype: A much larger clone lies a single base off, so this may be a read error. The chain is built from TRBV2 and TRBJ2-5; TRBD1 matches 7 bases. CDR1 and CDR2 (germline): SNHLY, FYNNEI. The CDR3 is 13 amino acids. J gave up 1 base and V 6 bases, and 2 bases lay outside the gene matches. This chain's CDR3 is CASSRDSQETQYF. The CDR3 DNA is TGTGCCAGCAGCCGGGACAGCCAAGAGACCCAGTACTTC.